One and the same sample provided the 3 T cell receptor beta chains below, sequenced in a study of cytomegalovirus exposure and HLA in healthy donors. A multiplex PCR was run with 60 Vbeta primers and 13 Jbeta primers. The protocol was immunoSEQ multiplex PCR, while the TCRdb copy is restricted to in-frame clones and leaves out a portion. The data show 180,000 or so clones, approximately 83% seen once. The sample consisted of PBMCs. The receptors stem from a boy younger than 10 in good health and CMV-seronegative.

This clone came up a few times. The chain is built from TRBV30 and TRBJ1-2, with D unresolved. CDR1 and CDR2 from the germline V gene are GTSNPN and SVGIG (reference sequence). V shed 2 bases and J shed 4 bases, with 11 bases lying between them. The CDR3 has 13 residues. The CDR3 region is CAWSFTVGYGYTF. The CDR3, as DNA: TGTGCCTGGAGTTTTACAGTAGGCTATGGCTACACCTTC.

The chain has TRBV5-4 and TRBJ2-1, with TRBD2 matching 10 bases. The CDR3 contains 15 residues. CDR1 SGHNT and CDR2 YYREEE come from the germline V gene (reference sequence). The V and J ends lost 4 bases and 4 bases, in that order; junction bases with no gene match: 5. The CDR3 here is CASSHLAGAYNEQFF. CDR3 DNA sequence: TGTGCCAGCAGCCATCTAGCGGGGGCATACAATGAGCAGTTCTTC. Using reference TRBV5-4 and TRBJ2-1 for the parts outside the CDR3, the full variable domain is ETGVTQSPTHLIKTRGQQVTLRCSSQSGHNTVSWYQQALGQGPQFIFQYYREEENGRGNFPPRFSGLQFPNYSSELNVNALELDDSALYLCASSHLAGAYNEQFFGPGTRLTVL.

The rearrangement links TRBV27 to TRBJ1-1; 8 bases align to TRBD1. There are 13 residues in the CDR3. Germline V gene sequence: CDR1 MNHEY, CDR2 SMNVEV (reference sequence). The V and J ends lost 4 bases and 5 bases, in that order; junction bases with no gene match: 3. DNA of the CDR3: TGTGCCAGCAGTTGGACAGGGAGGACTGAAGCTTTCTTT. It specifies CASSWTGRTEAFF.